Below, 7 T cell receptor beta chains from the same sample are listed, as sequenced in a study of radiation and T cells in renal cell carcinoma. Time point given: baseline pretreatment blood. Noted treatment: 15 Gy SBRT to primary tumor, nephrectomy 4 weeks later. Data came from immunoSEQ multiplex PCR; TCRdb stores just in-frame clones and leaves some out. This table has about 150,000 clones, 88% appearing once. The input for sequencing was blood, taken from a patient whose treatment included radiotherapy and nephrectomy. The receptors originated from a woman in her seventies with renal cell carcinoma.

V and J are TRBV9 and TRBJ2-2; no clear D. This CDR3 is built from 14 residues. The V gene's germline CDR1 is SGDLS and CDR2 YYNGEE. V was cut by 1 base and J by 4 bases, with 8 bases left in between. Here the CDR3 reads CASSVSPSTGELFF. CDR3 nucleotides: TGTGCCAGCAGCGTATCCCCCAGCACCGGGGAGCTGTTTTTT.

This clone was counted between two and nine times. V gene TRBV30 combines with J gene TRBJ1-1; D might be TRBD1 (6 bases). Germline V gene data show CDR1 as GTSNPN and CDR2 as SVGIG (reference sequence). This CDR3 region has 14 residues. The V and J ends lost 4 bases and 5 bases respectively, with 17 bases between them. The CDR3 region has the DNA TGTGCCTGGACTCAGGGGAGGAGGGAAACTGAAGCTTTCTTT. It encodes CAWTQGRRETEAFF.

The gene calls are TRBV7-9 and TRBJ1-1, with D possibly matching TRBD1 (6 bases). V was cut by 7 bases and J by 8 bases, with 14 bases left in between. The CDR3 has 12 amino acids. Germline values: CDR1 SEHNR, CDR2 FQNEAQ (reference sequence). CDR3 DNA sequence: TGTGCCAGCACCATAGGGGGGGGAGAAGCTTTCTTT. Translation gives CASTIGGGEAFF.

The rearrangement joins TRBV19 to TRBJ2-7; D gene uncertain. Trimming took 8 bases from V and 1 from J, leaving 9 bases between them. This CDR3 is built from 12 residues. Germline-derived CDR1 and CDR2 are LNHDA and SQIVND (reference sequence). The CDR3, as DNA: TGTGCCAGTGGGGAAGTTTCCTACGAGCAGTACTTC. Its translation: CASGEVSYEQYF. The full variable domain, completed using reference TRBV19 and TRBJ2-7, is DGGITQSPKYLFRKEGQNVTLSCEQNLNHDAMYWYRQDPGQGLRLIYYSQIVNDFQKGDIAEGYSVSREKKESFPLTVTSAQKNPTAFYLCASGEVSYEQYFGPGTRLTVT.

This clone was seen more than once but under ten times. One end of the junction fails to match germline, which may point to a read error. Additional DNA sequences in this sample encode the identical CDR3. This chain joins TRBV7-7 and TRBJ2-7; D may correspond to TRBD1 or TRBD2 (6 bases each). CDR3 size: 14 residues. CDR1 is SSHAT, CDR2 FNYEAQ, per germline (reference sequence). The CDR3 is CASSLAQGLYEQYF. Written as DNA, the CDR3 is TGTGCTAGCAGCTTGGCACAGGGACTGTACGAGCAGTACTTC.

The chain uses TRBV2 and TRBJ1-1, with 9 bases lining up with TRBD1. The germline CDR1 and CDR2 sequences are SNHLY and FYNNEI. J was trimmed by 4 bases and V by 7 bases; bases with no gene match: 4. CDR3 size: 13 residues. CDR3 DNA sequence: TGTGCCAGCACCGGGACAGGGTTCACTGAAGCTTTCTTT. This encodes CASTGTGFTEAFF. Complete variable domain (other parts from reference TRBV2 and TRBJ1-1): EPEVTQTPSHQVTQMGQEVILRCVPISNHLYFYWYRQILGQKVEFLVSFYNNEISEKSEIFDDQFSVERPDGSNFTLKIRSTKLEDSAMYFCASTGTGFTEAFFGQGTRLTVV.

The V and J genes are TRBV14 and TRBJ1-4; D is unresolved. The CDR3 sequence is 16 residues long. The V end lost 0 bases, the J end lost 8 bases, and 16 bases lay between the germline ends. Germline V gene data show CDR1 as SGHDN and CDR2 as FVKESK. The CDR3 region has the DNA TGTGCCAGCAGCCAAGACCTCGGGCGGAGTACCGAAAAACTGTTTTTT. Translated: CASSQDLGRSTEKLFF.